This T cell receptor beta chain was observed in a study of identical twins. Ten or more counts support this clonotype. CDR1 is SGHDT and CDR2 is YYEEEE in the germline V gene. This CDR3 contains 15 residues. V was pared by 2 bases and J by 1 base, with 12 bases between. TCRdb called the 5' RACE reads again in MiXCR, with one record for every CDR3 protein. Here the sample spans about 240,000 distinct CDR3 sequences, 10% being singletons. The origin of this receptor is a man aged 50-60 years in good health. The rearrangement uses TRBV5-6 and TRBJ1-1; tentative D call: TRBD1 (6 bases). Source material: memory T cells sorted from blood. Here the CDR3 reads CASSFPDRKNTEAFF. The CDR3 DNA reads TGTGCCAGCAGCTTTCCCGACAGGAAGAACACTGAAGCTTTCTTT.